The clone carrying this TCR beta chain has just a few counts. The antigen remains undetermined. The entry originates in a study of CD8 T cells in ankylosing spondylitis. CDR3 length equals 14 residues. Germline assignment: CDR1 SGHAT and CDR2 FQNNGV. Trimming shortened V by 4 bases and J by 5 bases, and 11 bases separated the two germline ends. General study results and limits: About 8 highly homologous variants made up a TCR beta motif, and this motif appeared characteristic of ankylosing spondylitis blood.

TCRdb redid the calling of the 5' RACE reads with MiXCR, one entry per CDR3 protein. The table has 350,000 to 550,000 distinct CDR3 sequences, about 25% seen once; the top ten hold about 0.9%. The specimen was blood, either unsorted or a sorted T cell fraction (not recorded which). The receptor was isolated from a male donor with ankylosing spondylitis. The chain uses TRBV11-2 and TRBJ1-4; no clear D gene. CDR3 DNA: TGTGCCAGCAGCTGGACGGATATCAATGAAAAACTGTTTTTT. It encodes CASSWTDINEKLFF.